The source of this TCR beta chain is a study of T-cell reconstitution after alpha-beta-depleted transplantation in children. Whole-study findings and limits: It was reported that alpha-beta T cells came from several hundred expanded graft clones (about two months after transplant).

The V and J ends lost 5 bases and 4 bases, in that order; junction bases with no gene match: 15. CDR1 and CDR2 (germline): DFQATT, SNEGSKA (reference sequence). The CDR3 has 16 amino acids. The library targeted TCRbeta and was prepared with unique molecular identifiers. MiXCR was run by TCRdb on the PCR reads, yielding one entry per CDR3 protein. This table has fewer than 700,000 distinct CDR3 sequences, approximately 12% appearing once. A few counts support this clonotype. Its antigen is currently unknown. The starting material was PBMCs, mostly from graft donor cells, obtained 360 days after TCRalphabeta/CD19-depleted stem cell transplant. The sequence came from a male patient younger than 18 who had a stem cell transplant for acute myeloid leukemia, so the T cells may come from the graft donor. The V gene is TRBV20-1, the J gene TRBJ2-5, with 8 bases identical to TRBD2. The CDR3 DNA reads TGCAGTGCTTCCCCTGGAACGGGAGGGCCAGGAGAGACCCAGTACTTC. Amino acid sequence: CSASPGTGGPGETQYF.